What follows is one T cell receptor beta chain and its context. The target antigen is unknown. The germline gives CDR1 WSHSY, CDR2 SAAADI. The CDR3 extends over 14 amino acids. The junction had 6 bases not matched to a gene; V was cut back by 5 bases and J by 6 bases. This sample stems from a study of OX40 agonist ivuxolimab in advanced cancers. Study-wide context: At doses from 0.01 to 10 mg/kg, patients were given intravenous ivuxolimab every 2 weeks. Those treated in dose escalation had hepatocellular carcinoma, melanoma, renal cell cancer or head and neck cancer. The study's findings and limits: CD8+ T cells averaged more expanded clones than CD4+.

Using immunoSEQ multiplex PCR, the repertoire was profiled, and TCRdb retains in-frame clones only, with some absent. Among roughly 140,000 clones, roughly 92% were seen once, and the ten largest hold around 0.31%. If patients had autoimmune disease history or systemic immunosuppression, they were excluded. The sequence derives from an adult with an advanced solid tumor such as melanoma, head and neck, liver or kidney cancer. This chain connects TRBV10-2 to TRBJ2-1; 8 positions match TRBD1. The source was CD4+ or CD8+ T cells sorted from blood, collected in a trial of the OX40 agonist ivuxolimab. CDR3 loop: CASSPTGVGNEQFF. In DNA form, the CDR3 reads TGCGCCAGCAGTCCGACAGGGGTCGGCAATGAGCAGTTCTTC.